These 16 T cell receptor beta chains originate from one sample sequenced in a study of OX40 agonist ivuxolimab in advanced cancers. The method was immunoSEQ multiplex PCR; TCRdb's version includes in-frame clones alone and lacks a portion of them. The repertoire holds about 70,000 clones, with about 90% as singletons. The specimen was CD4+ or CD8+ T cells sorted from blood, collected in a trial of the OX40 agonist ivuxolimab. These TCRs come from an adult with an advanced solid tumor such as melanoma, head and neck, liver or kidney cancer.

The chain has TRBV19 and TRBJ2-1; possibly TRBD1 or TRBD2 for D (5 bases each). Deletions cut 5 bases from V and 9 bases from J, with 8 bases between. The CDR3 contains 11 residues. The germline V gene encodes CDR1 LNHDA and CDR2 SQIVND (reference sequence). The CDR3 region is CASSLGVEQFF. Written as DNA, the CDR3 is TGTGCCAGTAGTTTGGGGGTTGAGCAGTTCTTC. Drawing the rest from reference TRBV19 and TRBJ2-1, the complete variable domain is DGGITQSPKYLFRKEGQNVTLSCEQNLNHDAMYWYRQDPGQGLRLIYYSQIVNDFQKGDIAEGYSVSREKKESFPLTVTSAQKNPTAFYLCASSLGVEQFFGPGTRLTVL.

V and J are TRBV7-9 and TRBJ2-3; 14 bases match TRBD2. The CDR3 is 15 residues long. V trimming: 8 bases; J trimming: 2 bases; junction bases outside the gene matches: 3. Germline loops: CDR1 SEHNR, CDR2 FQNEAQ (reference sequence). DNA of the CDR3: TGTGCCAGCGAGGGACTAGCGGGGGACACAGATACGCAGTATTTT. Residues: CASEGLAGDTDTQYF.

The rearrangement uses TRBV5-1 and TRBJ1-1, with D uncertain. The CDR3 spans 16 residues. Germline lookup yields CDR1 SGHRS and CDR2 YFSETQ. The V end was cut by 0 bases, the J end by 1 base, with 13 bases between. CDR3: CASSLEVPWANTEAFF. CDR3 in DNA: TGCGCCAGCAGCTTGGAGGTCCCCTGGGCGAACACTGAAGCTTTCTTT. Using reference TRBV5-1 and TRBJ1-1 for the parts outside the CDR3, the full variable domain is KAGVTQTPRYLIKTRGQQVTLSCSPISGHRSVSWYQQTPGQGLQFLFEYFSETQRNKGNFPGRFSGRQFSNSRSEMNVSTLELGDSALYLCASSLEVPWANTEAFFGQGTRLTVV.

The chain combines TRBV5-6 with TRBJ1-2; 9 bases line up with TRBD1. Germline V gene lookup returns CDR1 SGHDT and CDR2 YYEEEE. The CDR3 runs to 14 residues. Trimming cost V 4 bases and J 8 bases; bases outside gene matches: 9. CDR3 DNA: TGTGCCAGCAGCACCGGGACAGGGTTATTCGGCTACACCTTC. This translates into CASSTGTGLFGYTF. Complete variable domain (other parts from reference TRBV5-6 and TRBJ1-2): DAGVTQSPTHLIKTRGQQVTLRCSPKSGHDTVSWYQQALGQGPQFIFQYYEEEERQRGNFPDRFSGHQFPNYSSELNVNALLLGDSALYLCASSTGTGLFGYTFGSGTRLTVV.

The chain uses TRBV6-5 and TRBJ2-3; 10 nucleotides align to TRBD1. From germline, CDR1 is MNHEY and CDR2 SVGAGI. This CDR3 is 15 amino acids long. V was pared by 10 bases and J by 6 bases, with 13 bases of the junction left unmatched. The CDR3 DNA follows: TGTGCCATTTCCCCCGGGACAGGGGTTTACGATACGCAGTATTTT. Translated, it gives CAISPGTGVYDTQYF.

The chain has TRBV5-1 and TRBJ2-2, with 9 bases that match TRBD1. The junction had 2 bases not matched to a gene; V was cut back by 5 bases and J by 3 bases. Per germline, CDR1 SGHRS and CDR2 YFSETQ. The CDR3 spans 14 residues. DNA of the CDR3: TGCGCCAGCAGACAGGGGGCAGACACCGGGGAGCTGTTTTTT. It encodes CASRQGADTGELFF.

CDR3 protein: CASSGQAAYEQYF. The CDR3 DNA follows: TGCGCCAGCAGCGGACAGGCGGCCTACGAGCAGTACTTC. The gene calls are TRBV5-1 and TRBJ2-7; TRBD1 agrees at 7 bases. This CDR3 spans 13 amino acids. Looked up from germline, CDR1 is SGHRS and CDR2 is YFSETQ. Germline trimming cut 4 bases from V and 2 bases from J; bases unmatched to any gene: 3.

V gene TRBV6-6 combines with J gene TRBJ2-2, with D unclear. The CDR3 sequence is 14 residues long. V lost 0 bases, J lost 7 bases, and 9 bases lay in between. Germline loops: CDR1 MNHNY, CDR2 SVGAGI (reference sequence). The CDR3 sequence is CASSYSWGHGELFF. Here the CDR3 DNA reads TGTGCCAGCAGTTACTCGTGGGGTCACGGGGAGCTGTTTTTT.

The CDR3 coding sequence is TGTGCCAGCAGGACCGGACAGGGCAACTACGAGCAGTACTTC. The encoded protein is CASRTGQGNYEQYF. The chain carries TRBV5-4 and TRBJ2-7, with 8 bases that match TRBD1. Per germline, CDR1 SGHNT and CDR2 YYREEE (reference sequence). The CDR3 contains 14 residues. V was clipped by 5 bases and J by 3 bases; unmatched bases: 7.

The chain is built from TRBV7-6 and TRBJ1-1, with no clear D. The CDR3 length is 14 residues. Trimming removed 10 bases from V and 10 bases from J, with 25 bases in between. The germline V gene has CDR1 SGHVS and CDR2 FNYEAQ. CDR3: CAIRSETSPVPAFF. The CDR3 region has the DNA TGTGCCATCCGCTCCGAGACGTCCCCGGTTCCAGCTTTCTTT.

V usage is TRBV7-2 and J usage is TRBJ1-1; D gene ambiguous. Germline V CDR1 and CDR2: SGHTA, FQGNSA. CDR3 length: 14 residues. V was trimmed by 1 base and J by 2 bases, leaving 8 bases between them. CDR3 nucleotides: TGTGCCAGCAGCTTAGGGGTTACAAACACTGAAGCTTTCTTT. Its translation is CASSLGVTNTEAFF.

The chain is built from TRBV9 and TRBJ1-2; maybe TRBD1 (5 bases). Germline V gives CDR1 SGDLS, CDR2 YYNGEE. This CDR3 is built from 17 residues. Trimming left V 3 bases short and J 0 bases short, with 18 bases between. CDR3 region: CASSGRDLLDTNYGYTF. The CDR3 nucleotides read TGTGCCAGCAGCGGGAGGGACCTTCTAGACACTAACTATGGCTACACCTTC.

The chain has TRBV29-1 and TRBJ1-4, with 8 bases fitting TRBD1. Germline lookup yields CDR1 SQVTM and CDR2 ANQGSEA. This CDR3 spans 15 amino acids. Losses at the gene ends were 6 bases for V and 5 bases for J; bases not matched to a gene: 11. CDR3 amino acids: CSVGLTGEENEKLFF. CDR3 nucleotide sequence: TGCAGCGTGGGATTGACAGGGGAGGAAAATGAAAAACTGTTTTTT. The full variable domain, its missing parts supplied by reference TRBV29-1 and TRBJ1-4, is SAVISQKPSRDICQRGTSLTIQCQVDSQVTMMFWYRQQPGQSLTLIATANQGSEATYESGFVIDKFPISRPNLTFSTLTVSNMSPEDSSIYLCSVGLTGEENEKLFFGSGTQLSVL.

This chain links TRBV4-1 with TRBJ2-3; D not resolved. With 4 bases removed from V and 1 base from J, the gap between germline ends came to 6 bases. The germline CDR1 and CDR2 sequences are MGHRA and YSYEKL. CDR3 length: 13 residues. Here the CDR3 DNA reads TGCGCCAGCAGCCGCCCCGGCACAGATACGCAGTATTTT. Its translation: CASSRPGTDTQYF.

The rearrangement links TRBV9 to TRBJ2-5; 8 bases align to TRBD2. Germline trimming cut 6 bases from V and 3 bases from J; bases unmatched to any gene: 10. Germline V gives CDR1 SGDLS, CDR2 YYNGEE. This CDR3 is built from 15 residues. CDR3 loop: CASNDRGGAEETQYF. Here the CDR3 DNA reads TGTGCCAGCAACGACCGGGGGGGTGCCGAAGAGACCCAGTACTTC.

CDR3 DNA: TGTGCCAGCGCAAGCGGTCAGAACTATGGCTACACCTTC. Translated: CASASGQNYGYTF. The rearrangement joins TRBV5-5 to TRBJ1-2; no firm D call. Trimming pared 7 bases from V and 2 bases from J, leaving 12 bases between. The CDR3 loop spans 13 amino acids. The germline gives CDR1 SGHKS, CDR2 YYEKEE (reference sequence).